In its sample, the clone carrying this T cell receptor beta chain ranks as medium-sized (0.01 to 0.1%). Authors' processing steps: Using reference gene primer amplification, nucleated cell counts were estimated. The protocol was immunoSEQ multiplex PCR, while the TCRdb copy is restricted to in-frame clones and leaves out a portion. V and J calls and clone size are copied from that table; D and trimming were computed from the DNA. The sample includes approximately 90,000 clones, 80% to 90% of them seen just once. The sample originates from a study of blood T cell repertoires in COVID-19. Across the study: Acute and convalescent COVID-19 specimens originated in the United States, Italy and Spain. T cells, B-cell-depleted T cells, or PBMCs supplied cDNA or gDNA.

Germline V gene sequence: CDR1 SEHNR, CDR2 FQNEAQ (reference sequence). There are 16 residues in the CDR3. The ends lost 5 bases at V and 2 bases at J; junction bases unmatched: 11. This TCR derives from an elderly woman with acute or convalescent COVID-19. This sequence joins TRBV7-9 and TRBJ2-7; TRBD2 matches 8 bases. Material for sequencing was peripheral blood. This CDR3 is CASSPPGTSLTYEQYF. The CDR3 coding sequence is TGTGCCAGCAGCCCACCTGGGACTAGTCTTACCTACGAGCAGTACTTC.